The 30 T cell receptor beta chains in this list originate from one sample, sequenced in a study of blood T cell repertoires in COVID-19. Some clones are missing from TCRdb's copy, which holds only in-frame ones; the method was immunoSEQ multiplex PCR. The table records a few hundred thousand clones, roughly 84% of them present only once. The sample was peripheral blood. These receptors came from a woman older than 75 with COVID-19, enrolled during active disease.

This clone was counted a few times. The V gene is TRBV3-1 (or the pseudogene TRBV3-2), the J gene TRBJ2-7; D gene ambiguous. The CDR3 totals 13 residues. Germline CDR1 is LGHDT and CDR2 is YNNKEL (reference sequence). Trimming left V 1 base short and J 6 bases short, with 10 bases between. The CDR3 nucleotides are TGTGCCAGCAGCCAAGGGTCAGGTGGCGAGCAGTACTTC. Amino acids: CASSQGSGGEQYF.

The V gene is TRBV28, the J gene TRBJ1-2; no clear D. V was shortened by 8 bases and J by 0 bases, with 7 bases between the two germline ends. Germline V gene sequence: CDR1 MDHEN, CDR2 SYDVKM. The CDR3 covers 12 residues. The CDR3 reads CASAPANYGYTF. CDR3 DNA: TGTGCCAGCGCACCGGCTAACTATGGCTACACCTTC.

This sequence joins TRBV9 and TRBJ2-5; 11 bases align to TRBD1. This CDR3 comprises 15 residues. Germline V gene data show CDR1 as SGDLS and CDR2 as YYNGEE. The trim removed 3 bases at V and 4 bases at J, leaving 5 bases unmatched. The CDR3, as DNA: TGTGCCAGCAGCGGACGGACAGGGGGCGGAGAGACCCAGTACTTC. Its translation is CASSGRTGGGETQYF. The variable domain in full, with the rest retrieved from reference TRBV9 and TRBJ2-5, is DSGVTQTPKHLITATGQRVTLRCSPRSGDLSVYWYQQSLDQGLQFLIQYYNGEERAKGNILERFSAQQFPDLHSELNLSSLELGDSALYFCASSGRTGGGETQYFGPGTRLLVL.

This chain uses TRBV30 with TRBJ2-5, with 8 nucleotides matching TRBD1. This CDR3 has 14 amino acids. After removal of 4 bases from V and 5 bases from J, the junction contained 9 bases not matched to a gene. Germline-derived CDR1 and CDR2 are GTSNPN and SVGIG (reference sequence). Here the CDR3 DNA reads TGTGCCTGGACCCTCCAGGGGGCAAGGGAGACCCAGTACTTC. Encoded protein: CAWTLQGARETQYF. The whole variable domain, remainder taken from reference TRBV30 and TRBJ2-5, is SQTIHQWPATLVQPVGSPLSLECTVEGTSNPNLYWYRQAAGRGLQLLFYSVGIGQISSEVPQNLSASRPQDRQFILSSKKLLLSDSGFYLCAWTLQGARETQYFGPGTRLLVL.

CDR3 sequence: CASSKGTGISGANVLTF. The CDR3 coding sequence is TGTGCCAGTAGTAAGGGGACAGGAATCTCTGGGGCCAACGTCCTGACTTTC. V gene TRBV19 combines with J gene TRBJ2-6, with 8 nucleotides matching TRBD1. The CDR3 loop spans 17 amino acids. The V gene end was trimmed by 4 bases and the J gene end by 0 bases; junction bases not matched to a gene: 5. CDR1 is LNHDA, CDR2 SQIVND, per germline (reference sequence).

This rearrangement joins TRBV7-2 to TRBJ1-2, with a possible D match to TRBD1 (6 bases). The CDR3 length is 12 residues. V was shortened by 3 bases and J by 11 bases, with 13 bases between the two germline ends. The germline V gene encodes CDR1 SGHTA and CDR2 FQGNSA. The CDR3 nucleotides are TGTGCCAGCAGCTTTTTCCAGGGGATATACACCTTC. This sequence encodes CASSFFQGIYTF.

The V call is TRBV27, the J call TRBJ1-1; D gene uncertain. The length of the CDR3 is 13 residues. In germline, CDR1 is MNHEY, CDR2 SMNVEV (reference sequence). The CDR3: CVTGKVMNTEAFF. The CDR3 DNA reads TGTGTCACCGGGAAGGTTATGAACACTGAAGCTTTCTTT.

Concerning this clone: Its ends do not fully match the called genes, so a read error is possible. V usage is TRBV19 and J usage is TRBJ2-2, with TRBD2 as a possible D gene (6 bases). There are 14 residues in the CDR3. Germline V gives CDR1 LNHDA, CDR2 SQIVND (reference sequence). The CDR3 DNA follows: TGTGCCAGTAGTTTTAGGACTACTACCGGGAAGCTGTTTTTT. Translation gives CASSFRTTTGKLFF.

The CDR3 DNA follows: TGTGCCACCAGTGACTCCCCCTCCCGTCAGGGCTCCTACGAGCAGTACTTC. Translated, it gives CATSDSPSRQGSYEQYF. This chain links TRBV24-1 with TRBJ2-7; tentatively, D is TRBD1 (5 bases). Germline V gene sequence: CDR1 KGHDR, CDR2 SFDVKD. The CDR3 runs to 17 residues. Trimming cost V 4 bases and J 0 bases, with 18 bases left between them.

V gene TRBV19 combines with J gene TRBJ1-2, with a possible D match to TRBD1 (5 bases). Germline CDR1 is LNHDA and CDR2 is SQIVND (reference sequence). This CDR3 region has 13 residues. Trimming pared 0 bases from V and 8 bases from J, leaving 10 bases between. This chain's CDR3 is CASSIEAGRGYTF. The CDR3 DNA is TGTGCCAGTAGTATAGAAGCAGGGCGCGGCTACACCTTC.

This clone was picked up one time. The chain recombines TRBV5-1 with TRBJ1-1; D ambiguous. This CDR3 contains 13 residues. With 4 bases removed from V and 1 base from J, the gap between germline ends came to 8 bases. Germline V gives CDR1 SGHRS, CDR2 YFSETQ. The CDR3 nucleotides are TGCGCCAGCAGCGAACAGCCGAACACTGAAGCTTTCTTT. Translation gives CASSEQPNTEAFF. Based on the CDR3 plus reference TRBV5-1 and TRBJ1-1, the full variable domain is KAGVTQTPRYLIKTRGQQVTLSCSPISGHRSVSWYQQTPGQGLQFLFEYFSETQRNKGNFPGRFSGRQFSNSRSEMNVSTLELGDSALYLCASSEQPNTEAFFGQGTRLTVV.

This rearrangement joins TRBV15 to TRBJ1-2, with D unclear. The germline gives CDR1 LNHNV, CDR2 YYDKDF (reference sequence). The V end was cut by 4 bases, the J end by 1 base, with 10 bases between. The CDR3 is 14 amino acids. The CDR3 DNA sequence: TGTGCCACCAGCAATACTCCCATTAACTATGGCTACACCTTC. Its protein product is CATSNTPINYGYTF.

This chain joins TRBV18 and TRBJ1-1; TRBD1 matches 7 bases. In germline, CDR1 is KGHSH, CDR2 LQKENI. V was clipped by 4 bases and J by 1 base; unmatched bases: 3. This CDR3 has 14 amino acids. DNA for the CDR3: TGTGCCAGCTCACGGGACAGCAAGAACACTGAAGCTTTCTTT. Its protein product is CASSRDSKNTEAFF.

The V call is TRBV28, the J call TRBJ1-5; no clear D. The CDR3 has 13 amino acids. In germline, CDR1 is MDHEN, CDR2 SYDVKM. Trimming shortened V by 7 bases and J by 4 bases, and 11 bases separated the two germline ends. CDR3 sequence: CASKSGANQPQHF. The DNA of the CDR3 is TGTGCCAGCAAGTCTGGAGCAAATCAGCCCCAGCATTTT.

The sample holds one count of this clone. This chain connects TRBV27 to TRBJ1-5, with 8 bases lining up with TRBD1. Germline CDR1 and CDR2: MNHEY and SMNVEV (reference sequence). Trimming cost V 4 bases and J 7 bases; bases outside gene matches: 9. This CDR3 spans 15 amino acids. DNA of the CDR3: TGTGCCAGCAGTTATACCGGGACAGGTGGACAGCCCCAGCATTTT. Translating gives CASSYTGTGGQPQHF.

This chain uses TRBV7-3 with TRBJ2-1; a possible D gene is TRBD1 (6 bases). Germline-derived CDR1 and CDR2 are SGHTA and FQGTGA. Between the trimmed V and J ends, which lost 5 bases and 2 bases, there was a span of 13 bases. This CDR3 spans 15 amino acids. This CDR3 reads CASSPYPGAYNEQFF. CDR3 nucleotides: TGTGCCAGCAGCCCTTATCCAGGGGCCTACAATGAGCAGTTCTTC. The full variable domain, completed using reference TRBV7-3 and TRBJ2-1, is GAGVSQTPSNKVTEKGKYVELRCDPISGHTALYWYRQSLGQGPEFLIYFQGTGAADDSGLPNDRFFAVRPEGSVSTLKIQRTERGDSAVYLCASSPYPGAYNEQFFGPGTRLTVL.

The chain couples TRBV5-1 to TRBJ1-1; D might be TRBD1 (5 bases). Deletions cut 0 bases from V and 3 bases from J, with 12 bases between. CDR3 length: 15 residues. From germline, CDR1 is SGHRS and CDR2 YFSETQ. The chain's CDR3 is CASSLGRGSDTEAFF. CDR3 sequence (DNA): TGCGCCAGCAGCTTGGGTCGGGGGTCGGACACTGAAGCTTTCTTT.

The rearrangement links TRBV7-8 to TRBJ1-5; unclear D gene. Trimming cost V 5 bases and J 7 bases, with 9 bases left between them. The CDR3 is 12 amino acids. CDR1 and CDR2 from the germline V gene are SGHVS and FQNEAQ. The CDR3 sequence: CASSPLGQPQHF. For the CDR3, the DNA is TGTGCCAGCAGCCCACTCGGGCAGCCCCAGCATTTT.

The chain has TRBV4-2 and TRBJ1-2, with no clear D. Germline assignment: CDR1 LGHNA and CDR2 YNFKEQ. V shed 0 bases and J shed 4 bases, with 12 bases lying between them. This CDR3 is built from 15 residues. CDR3 nucleotide sequence: TGTGCCAGCAGCCAAGAAACATCGTATACCTATGGCTACACCTTC. This encodes CASSQETSYTYGYTF.

The gene calls are TRBV11-3 and TRBJ2-3, with no clear D. Germline CDR1 is SGHNT and CDR2 is YENEEA. Between the trimmed V and J ends, which lost 5 bases and 3 bases, there was a span of 9 bases. This CDR3 has 13 residues. The CDR3 DNA sequence: TGTGCCAGCAGCGACCTCGGGACAGATACGCAGTATTTT. Encoded protein: CASSDLGTDTQYF.

This clone was found a few times. The J gene is TRBJ1-4, the V gene TRBV7-2; D call uncertain. Trimming removed 1 base at V and 2 bases at J, with 8 bases between. The germline V gene has CDR1 SGHTA and CDR2 FQGNSA. The CDR3 is 15 amino acids. CDR3 sequence reads: CASSLGGGTNEKLFF. CDR3 coding DNA: TGTGCCAGCAGCTTAGGGGGAGGGACTAATGAAAAACTGTTTTTT.

The chain has TRBV16 and TRBJ2-1, with D perhaps matching TRBD1 (5 bases). Trimming left V 2 bases short and J 0 bases short, with 8 bases between. CDR1 is KGHSY, CDR2 FQNENV, per germline. The CDR3 has 15 residues. The CDR3 nucleotides are TGTGCCAGCAGCCAAGGGGCGAGCTCCTACAATGAGCAGTTCTTC. Amino acids: CASSQGASSYNEQFF.

The chain couples TRBV7-9 to TRBJ1-2, with D possibly TRBD1 on 6 matching bases. Per the germline V gene, CDR1 is SEHNR and CDR2 is FQNEAQ (reference sequence). The CDR3 spans 13 residues. The germline V and J ends were trimmed by 3 bases and 8 bases, with 13 bases remaining between them. CDR3 sequence: CASSFYQGKGYTF. The CDR3 DNA reads as TGTGCCAGCAGCTTTTACCAGGGGAAAGGCTACACCTTC.

The chain combines TRBV6-5 with TRBJ1-1, with D perhaps matching TRBD1 (6 bases). CDR1 MNHEY and CDR2 SVGAGI come from the germline V gene. The length of the CDR3 is 15 residues. V dropped 7 bases and J dropped 0 bases, with 15 bases sitting between them. CDR3 residues: CASNGGQMLNTEAFF. The DNA for the CDR3 is TGTGCCAGCAATGGGGGACAAATGTTGAACACTGAAGCTTTCTTT.

This clone was found once. The V call is TRBV6-5, the J call TRBJ2-3; 8 bases match TRBD2. Losses at the gene ends were 4 bases for V and 4 bases for J; bases not matched to a gene: 7. Germline V gene data show CDR1 as MNHEY and CDR2 as SVGAGI. The CDR3 is made up of 15 amino acids. CDR3 region: CASSLTAGVPDTQYF. In nucleotides, the CDR3 is TGTGCCAGCAGTTTGACAGCGGGGGTTCCAGATACGCAGTATTTT.

This rearrangement joins TRBV11-2 to TRBJ2-7; D ambiguous. In germline, CDR1 is SGHAT, CDR2 FQNNGV. CDR3 length: 12 amino acids. Trimming cost V 3 bases and J 6 bases, with 9 bases left between them. Here the CDR3 DNA reads TGTGCCAGCAGCTTTCCCGGTGGCGAGCAGTACGTC. Its translation: CASSFPGGEQYV.

This chain uses TRBV10-3 with TRBJ2-5, with D maybe TRBD2 (7 bases). Germline V gives CDR1 ENHRY, CDR2 SYGVKD. The CDR3 is 17 residues long. V shed 0 bases and J shed 0 bases, with 14 bases lying between them. CDR3 loop: CAISESRGGADQETQYF. CDR3 nucleotides: TGTGCCATCAGTGAGTCGAGGGGGGGCGCGGACCAAGAGACCCAGTACTTC.

The chain carries TRBV6-6 and TRBJ1-4; possibly TRBD1 for D (6 bases). The CDR3 loop spans 13 amino acids. The germline V gene encodes CDR1 MNHNY and CDR2 SVGAGI (reference sequence). Trimming left V 10 bases short and J 4 bases short, with 13 bases between. This CDR3 is CAIQGRGNEKLFF. DNA of the CDR3: TGTGCCATCCAGGGGAGGGGTAATGAAAAACTGTTTTTT.

This clone was recorded a few times. The chain combines TRBV6-5 with TRBJ2-3, with D possibly TRBD2 on 5 matching bases. Trimming took off 6 bases at V and 3 bases at J, with 10 bases between the two ends. Germline values: CDR1 MNHEY, CDR2 SVGAGI. The CDR3 extends over 13 amino acids. This CDR3 is CASRIGVTDTQYF. The DNA of the CDR3 is TGTGCCAGCAGGATCGGGGTTACAGATACGCAGTATTTT.

V and J are TRBV4-2 and TRBJ2-3, with TRBD2 matching over 8 bases. This CDR3 region has 15 residues. V dropped 4 bases and J dropped 2; count of bases not matched to a gene: 5. Germline-derived CDR1 and CDR2 are LGHNA and YNFKEQ. The CDR3 is CASSLWRGATDTQYF. The DNA for the CDR3 is TGTGCCAGCAGCCTCTGGCGGGGGGCCACAGATACGCAGTATTTT.